The T cell receptor beta chain described here comes from a study of blood T cell repertoires in COVID-19. Study-wide context: Spain, Italy and the United States supplied samples that represented acute and convalescent COVID-19. Nucleic acid was either cDNA or gDNA, and it came from T cells, B-cell-depleted T cells, or PBMCs.

Symptom resolution, clearance, or two negative PCRs marked the recovered donors of Cohort 3. Germline trimming cut 1 base from V and 1 base from J; bases unmatched to any gene: 5. This CDR3 has 18 residues. Germline V gene lookup returns CDR1 SGHVS and CDR2 FQNEAQ. Original analysis: Estimates of nucleated cell counts were drawn from the amplification of reference gene primers. Some clones are missing from TCRdb's copy, which holds only in-frame ones; the method was immunoSEQ multiplex PCR. Clonal size and the V and J genes are those of that table, whereas D and trimming came from the DNA. In the table there are roughly 220,000 clones, less than 90% of which are singletons. This clone has more than one count but fewer than ten.

The chain links TRBV7-8 to TRBJ1-5; 12 positions agree with TRBD1. The TCR sequence derives from a young woman who had recovered from COVID-19. The sequencing sample was made of PBMCs or T cells enriched from blood (not recorded which). The CDR3 sequence: CASSLGDRGHSSNQPQHF. The CDR3 DNA sequence: TGTGCCAGCAGCTTAGGGGACAGGGGGCATTCAAGCAATCAGCCCCAGCATTTT.